Sequencing of this TCR beta chain was carried out in a study of T cells in Graves' hyperthyroidism and ophthalmopathy. Overall study findings and caveats: Blood also showed most of the thyroid clonotypes that were expanded above 0.001.

Amplified TCR beta CDR3 regions derived from RNA transcripts. Carried out on the TCR CDR3, a first-round RT-PCR used the HTBI primer set. TCRdb recomputed calls from the multiplex PCR reads with MiXCR, one row per CDR3 protein. The table lists 600,000 or so distinct CDR3 sequences, roughly 16% of them singletons. Trimming removed 5 bases from V and 6 bases from J; junction bases left unmatched: 5. CDR3 length: 13 residues. CDR1 and CDR2 (germline): KGHSH, LQKENI. This clonotype turned up a few times. The antigen remains undetermined. This may come from a read error, since a much larger clone is one base off.

This TCR was sampled from a woman in her twenties or thirties with Graves' hyperthyroidism. This chain links TRBV18 with TRBJ1-1; 8 nucleotides line up with TRBD1. Sequenced: blood. Here the CDR3 reads CASSSTGAPEAFF. CDR3 sequence (DNA): TGTGCCAGCTCATCGACAGGGGCTCCTGAAGCTTTCTTT.